The present entry profiles one T cell receptor (beta chain) with its context. A single count supports this clone. It lacks a known antigen. Base quality data are lacking; no much larger clone is found one base away. This entry belongs to a study of blood T cell repertoires in COVID-19 (dated by TCRdb to 2018 to 2020). Regarding the complete study: Collaborator samples came from the United States, Italy and Spain and covered acute and convalescent phases of COVID-19. The prospective study material was composed of cDNA or gDNA derived from T cells, B-cell-depleted T cells, or PBMCs. Subjects who had been exposed to COVID-19, were actively infected with it, or had recovered from it provided the deeply sampled blood TCRbeta repertoires that made up the dataset. A freely available public database, intended as a resource for researchers studying the immune response to SARS-CoV-2, is where the repertoires were released. The samples were drawn from two sources: the first 160 participants of the ongoing ImmuneRACE study, and 1,254 subjects contributed by 6 global collaborators. A de-identified subject ID, COVID-19 status, age in years and sex were almost always included in the sample metadata. Where HLA class I and class II types were available, the types were taken from metadata supplied by the sample provider, not from assay-based typing. What the authors observed across the whole study: How much clinical and demographic metadata was included differed by source and by participant, and the metadata was provided uncurated.

The immunoSEQ Assay, a bias-controlled multiplex PCR, was used to amplify TCRbeta CDR3 regions from genomic DNA. In the authors' own workflow: The number of nucleated cells in each sample was estimated from the amplification of reference gene primers within the assay. To quantify the absolute abundance of each unique TCRbeta CDR3 rearrangement, sequence reads were collapsed and filtered. For each sample, productive Simpson clonality was calculated as the square root of Simpson's diversity index over productive rearrangements. In TCRdb, the immuneACCESS table is reduced to in-frame sequences with V and J assigned. These tables do not hold every clone; where another copy was compared, an unresolved V gene accounts for under half, and the others remain unexplained. V and J calls plus clone size are reproduced from that table; the DNA served to infer D and trimming. In all, the sample holds around 300,000 clones, and under 90% of those were seen once. Around 2% of the sample is taken by the ten largest.

Collaborating institutions collected whole blood in K2EDTA tubes following their own protocols. For TCRbeta analysis, collaborator samples were shipped as frozen whole blood, as isolated PBMCs, or as DNA extracted from either sample type. CDR1 and CDR2 are drawn from the germline V gene: SGHNT, YENEEA. The CDR3 sequence holds 13 residues, the cysteine and phenylalanine included. The sequence is cut down to CDR3 DNA, 39 bases in frame from base 1. At the junction V is shortened by 0 bases and J by 2 bases, with 4 bases in between. The sample comprised peripheral blood. Rearrangement joined TRBV11-3 to TRBJ2-5, with no confidently assigned D gene. This sequence originates from a man aged 45-60 years with acute or convalescent COVID-19. The CDR3 amino acid sequence is: CASSLDGQETQYF. The sequenced DNA: TGTGCCAGCAGCTTAGACGGGCAAGAGACCCAGTACTTC.